Listed below are T cell receptor beta chains from one sample, sequenced in a study of blood T cell repertoires in COVID-19. Sequenced by immunoSEQ multiplex PCR; TCRdb stores in-frame clones only, minus some. The repertoire holds 45,000 to 55,000 clones, with 90% as singletons. The material sequenced was peripheral blood. These receptor sequences come from a woman in her thirties or forties with active COVID-19. Each CDR3 is given with its conserved first and last residue. The D gene is left open where the match is weak. Size values are once, few and many counts, or a class for expanded clones, and some rows have none.

v_gene,d_gene,abundance,j_gene,CDR3aa,CDR3nt
TRBV6-5,NA,few,TRBJ1-3,CASSYAASSGNTIYF,TGTGCCAGCAGTTACGCAGCGAGCTCTGGAAACACCATATATTTT
TRBV4-2,NA,NA,TRBJ1-1,CASSLRKPTEAFF,TGTGCCAGCAGCTTGAGGAAACCCACTGAAGCTTTCTTT
TRBV5-1,TRBD1,NA,TRBJ1-2,CASSSRTGTGLNYGYTF,TGCGCCAGCAGCTCGCGGACAGGGACAGGTTTGAACTATGGCTACACCTTC
TRBV14,TRBD1,NA,TRBJ2-3,CASSWTGSITDTQYF,TGTGCCAGCAGCTGGACAGGGAGTATCACAGATACGCAGTATTTT
TRBV19,TRBD2,NA,TRBJ2-3,CASRGRRGGRPDTQYF,TGTGCCAGCAGAGGCCGTCGGGGGGGCCGGCCAGATACGCAGTATTTT
TRBV9,TRBD2,NA,TRBJ2-4,CASSVGPSGENIQYF,TGTGCCAGCAGCGTAGGCCCGAGCGGGGAAAACATTCAGTACTTC
TRBV29-1,NA,NA,TRBJ2-7,CSVSYQGSYEQYF,TGCAGCGTCTCGTATCAGGGCTCCTACGAGCAGTACTTC
TRBV19,TRBD1,NA,TRBJ2-2,CASSTSGTDPRGPGELFF,TGTGCCAGTAGTACTTCCGGGACAGATCCCCGGGGACCCGGGGAGCTGTTTTTT
TRBV7-8,NA,NA,TRBJ1-1,CASSLVYSQTEAFF,TGTGCCAGCAGCTTAGTGTACAGTCAAACTGAAGCTTTCTTT
TRBV12-3/TRBV12-4,TRBD2,NA,TRBJ2-1,CASMGLAGEQFF,TGTGCCAGCATGGGACTAGCGGGTGAGCAGTTCTTC
TRBV6-4,TRBD2,NA,TRBJ2-3,CASSDIAGGPDTQYF,TGTGCCAGCAGTGACATCGCGGGGGGGCCAGATACGCAGTATTTT
TRBV14,TRBD1,NA,TRBJ1-1,CASSQGARDRPRNTEAFF,TGTGCCAGCAGCCAAGGGGCTCGGGACAGGCCAAGGAACACTGAAGCTTTCTTT
TRBV9,NA,NA,TRBJ2-2,CASSSNRASASGELFF,TGTGCCAGCAGCTCCAACAGGGCATCAGCGTCCGGGGAGCTGTTTTTT
TRBV5-4,TRBD1,NA,TRBJ1-1,CASRRDRGNTEAFF,TGTGCCAGCAGACGGGACAGAGGGAACACTGAAGCTTTCTTT
TRBV30,TRBD2,NA,TRBJ2-7,CAWRKRGMMYEQYF,TGTGCCTGGAGAAAGCGGGGTATGATGTACGAGCAGTACTTC
TRBV9,TRBD1,NA,TRBJ1-6,CASSVEGAQGSPLHF,TGTGCCAGCAGCGTAGAGGGGGCGCAAGGATCACCCCTCCACTTT